The 5 T cell receptor beta chains given below trace back to one sample, sequenced in a study of vaccination and CD4 T cells after COVID-19. Treatment indicated: approximately nine-day PBMC culture with coronavirus spike peptide pools or control peptides (ViraFEST assay). No antigen has been identified for these receptors. With the Oncomine TCR Beta short-read assay, DNA from cultured CD4+ T cells was sequenced. One entry per CDR3 protein, called by TCRdb with MiXCR from the PCR reads. In the table there are 20,000 to 25,000 distinct CDR3 sequences, roughly two fifths of which are singletons. What was sequenced was CD4+ T cells from blood, cultured in vitro. The receptors come from a human donor who had recovered from COVID-19.

This clonotype was recorded only once. The V call is TRBV7-9, the J call TRBJ2-7; TRBD2 matches 10 bases. J was trimmed by 2 bases and V by 5 bases; bases with no gene match: 12. Germline V gene sequence: CDR1 SEHNR, CDR2 FQNEAQ (reference sequence). The CDR3 is made up of 17 amino acids. In DNA, the CDR3 is TGTGCCAGCAGCCCAAAGCGGACTAGCGGACAGGCCTACGAGCAGTACTTC. Amino acid sequence: CASSPKRTSGQAYEQYF.

The rearrangement uses TRBV12-3 or TRBV12-4 and TRBJ1-5; a weak D match, TRBD1 (6 bases). This CDR3 comprises 13 residues. Trimming took off 7 bases at V and 7 bases at J, with 14 bases between the two ends. The CDR3 bases are TGTGCCAGCACCTTCAGGCAGGGGCAGCCCCAGCATTTT. Protein: CASTFRQGQPQHF.

The rearrangement links TRBV7-8 to TRBJ1-2, with 7 positions matching TRBD1. This CDR3 comprises 13 residues. Germline CDR1 and CDR2: SGHVS and FQNEAQ. Trimming cost V 2 bases and J 9 bases; bases outside gene matches: 6. The CDR3 sequence: CASSLRQGASYTF. DNA of the CDR3: TGTGCCAGCAGCTTAAGACAGGGAGCAAGCTACACCTTC.

Only a few counts were recorded for this clonotype. This chain joins TRBV24-1 and TRBJ2-2; 7 nucleotides line up with TRBD2. Germline values: CDR1 KGHDR, CDR2 SFDVKD. The V gene end was trimmed by 5 bases and the J gene end by 3 bases; junction bases not matched to a gene: 2. CDR3 size: 14 residues. The CDR3 nucleotides read TGTGCCACCAGTGTAACTAGCGACACCGGGGAGCTGTTTTTT. This gives the protein CATSVTSDTGELFF.

As to this clonotype: A junction boundary mismatches the germline segment, possibly from a read error. The rearrangement joins TRBV7-2 to TRBJ1-5; 8 bases match TRBD1. Germline V gene data show CDR1 as SGHTA and CDR2 as FQGNSA. There are 15 residues in the CDR3. The chain's CDR3 is CASSFGQGSNRPQHF. CDR3 coding DNA: TGTGCCAGCAGCTTCGGACAGGGTAGCAATCGGCCCCAGCATTTT.